A single sample gave rise to the 10 T cell receptor beta chains below, sequenced in a study of shared clonotypes between healthy human individuals. The method was immunoSEQ multiplex PCR; TCRdb's version includes in-frame clones alone and lacks a portion of them. The data contain millions of clones, 95% of them seen just once; the ten biggest clones take up 0.13%. The source material was naive CD4+ T cells sorted from blood. Documented subset: CD45RA+ positively selected. Receptor source: a man younger than 35 in good health.

The chain recombines TRBV18 with TRBJ1-1; D perhaps matches TRBD1 (5 bases). The germline V gene has CDR1 KGHSH and CDR2 LQKENI. The CDR3 extends over 14 amino acids. Deletions cut 1 base from V and 4 bases from J, with 10 bases between. The CDR3 region is CASSPQGTTTEAFF. CDR3 nucleotides: TGTGCCAGCTCACCACAGGGGACGACCACTGAAGCTTTCTTT.

The chain has TRBV10-3 and TRBJ2-7, with 9 bases identical to TRBD1. Germline CDR1 and CDR2: ENHRY and SYGVKD. V lost 6 bases to trimming and J lost 4 bases; unmatched junction nucleotides: 7. The CDR3 has 14 residues. CDR3 DNA sequence: TGTGCCATCAGAGGAGGGACAGGGAGGTACGAGCAGTACTTC. Its protein is CAIRGGTGRYEQYF.

CDR3: CASSLRGQGNYGYTF. CDR3 in DNA: TGTGCCAGCAGCTTAAGGGGACAGGGAAACTATGGCTACACCTTC. The chain combines TRBV7-3 with TRBJ1-2; 9 bases match TRBD1. Germline V lookup: CDR1 SGHTA, CDR2 FQGTGA. Unmatched junction bases numbered 2, after V lost 1 base and J lost 2 bases. This CDR3 spans 15 amino acids.

The CDR3 reads CASKGGGDLDTQYF. The CDR3 bases are TGTGCCAGCAAAGGCGGGGGGGATTTAGATACGCAGTATTTT. The gene calls are TRBV5-4 and TRBJ2-3, with 9 bases aligning to TRBD2. The trim removed 6 bases at V and 5 bases at J, leaving 7 bases unmatched. Germline V gene lookup returns CDR1 SGHNT and CDR2 YYREEE (reference sequence). CDR3 length: 14 residues.

CDR3 in amino acids: CASSYYRGPDYEQYF. The CDR3 DNA sequence: TGTGCCAGCAGTTACTACCGAGGGCCAGACTACGAGCAGTACTTC. The rearrangement uses TRBV6-5 and TRBJ2-7; perhaps TRBD2 as D (5 bases). This CDR3 contains 15 residues. Trimming removed 1 base at V and 3 bases at J, with 13 bases between. Germline values: CDR1 MNHEY, CDR2 SVGAGI.

In its sample, this clone was seen once. The chain carries TRBV7-2 and TRBJ1-4; 7 bases agree with TRBD1. V was clipped by 1 base and J by 8 bases; unmatched bases: 4. Germline V gives CDR1 SGHTA, CDR2 FQGNSA. The CDR3 sequence is 14 residues long. CDR3 nucleotides: TGTGCCAGCAGCTTAGGGGGACAGAAAGAAAAACTGTTTTTT. The encoded protein is CASSLGGQKEKLFF.

This chain links TRBV4-1 with TRBJ2-2; TRBD1 agrees at 10 bases. V lost 3 bases to trimming and J lost 4 bases; unmatched junction nucleotides: 5. Germline V gene lookup returns CDR1 MGHRA and CDR2 YSYEKL. The CDR3 is made up of 16 amino acids. DNA of the CDR3: TGCGCCAGCAGCCAGACAGGGGGCAGTCCCACCGGGGAGCTGTTTTTT. Translated, it gives CASSQTGGSPTGELFF.

CDR3 loop: CASSYQGGAETQYF. The CDR3 DNA reads as TGCGCCAGCAGCTACCAGGGGGGTGCCGAGACCCAGTACTTC. The rearrangement joins TRBV5-1 to TRBJ2-5, with D perhaps matching TRBD1 (7 bases). V gave up 3 bases and J gave up 5 bases, with 14 bases separating them. The CDR3 is 14 residues long. Germline V lookup: CDR1 SGHRS, CDR2 YFSETQ.

The rearrangement joins TRBV6-1 to TRBJ1-5; D is uncertain. The CDR3 is 14 amino acids. V lost 7 bases to trimming and J lost 4 bases, with 14 bases between them. Germline V gives CDR1 MNHNS, CDR2 SASEGT. This CDR3 reads CASTNDNMNQPQHF. The CDR3 bases are TGTGCCAGCACCAATGACAATATGAATCAGCCCCAGCATTTT.

The rearrangement uses TRBV25-1 and TRBJ2-5, with 7 positions matching TRBD1. The germline CDR1 and CDR2 sequences are MGHDK and SYGVNS. Trimming at V came to 0 bases and at J to 4 bases, leaving 5 bases not matched to a gene. The CDR3 is made up of 15 amino acids. CDR3 sequence: CASSEYIGGPETQYF. The CDR3 DNA reads TGTGCCAGCAGTGAATATATAGGGGGCCCAGAGACCCAGTACTTC.